This entry features one T cell receptor beta chain sequence. The antigen is unknown. Deletions cut 6 bases from V and 4 bases from J, with 12 bases between. Looked up from germline, CDR1 is MRHNA and CDR2 is SNTAGT. CDR3 length: 13 amino acids. Clones were read by immunoSEQ multiplex PCR, and TCRdb kept only the in-frame ones, dropping some. The repertoire has about 250,000 clones, roughly 87% of them found once; the top ten carry around 11%. The data were taken from a study of cytomegalovirus exposure and HLA in healthy donors. The study's findings and limits: Rare TCR sequences predominated, though certain public TCRs were found in many donors.

The sequenced material came from PBMCs. The TCR sequence derives from a man younger than 35 in good health and CMV-seropositive. The chain couples TRBV6-4 to TRBJ1-2, with unresolved D. The DNA for the CDR3 is TGTGCCAGCAGCGCCGGGAACCGCTATGGCTACACCTTC. It yields the protein CASSAGNRYGYTF.